The 22 T cell receptor beta chains in this list originate from one sample, sequenced in a study of blood T cell repertoires in COVID-19. Sequencing was performed with immunoSEQ multiplex PCR; in TCRdb, only in-frame clones are kept and a portion is missing. Here the sample spans about 30,000 clones, about 90% being singletons. Sequencing was performed on peripheral blood. Receptors originate from a man over 45 with active COVID-19.

The V gene is TRBV7-2, the J gene TRBJ1-4; TRBD1 aligns across 10 bases. Trimming took 11 bases from V and 10 from J; bases not matched to a gene: 7. The CDR3 runs 12 residues. CDR1 and CDR2 (germline): SGHTA, FQGNSA. The CDR3 coding sequence is TGTGCCTGCGGACAGGGGGGAGGAAAACTGTTTTTT. This translates into CACGQGGGKLFF.

This CDR3 is CASSPSNKGEQFF. The DNA for the CDR3 is TGTGCCAGCAGCCCCTCAAATAAGGGGGAGCAGTTCTTC. This sequence joins TRBV13 and TRBJ2-1, with D tentatively TRBD1 (5 bases). The CDR3 totals 13 residues. The germline V and J ends were trimmed by 5 bases and 10 bases, with 15 bases remaining between them. Per germline, CDR1 PRHDT and CDR2 FYEKMQ (reference sequence).

This clone was seen once. The V and J genes are TRBV25-1 and TRBJ1-5; D gene uncertain. Germline V gives CDR1 MGHDK, CDR2 SYGVNS. V lost 2 bases, J lost 4 bases, and 6 bases lay in between. The CDR3 is 13 amino acids. The chain's CDR3 is CASSETENQPQHF. Here the CDR3 DNA reads TGTGCCAGCAGTGAAACTGAAAATCAGCCCCAGCATTTT.

The rearrangement links TRBV5-4 to TRBJ2-7; D perhaps matches TRBD1 (5 bases). CDR3 size: 14 residues. Germline CDR1 and CDR2: SGHNT and YYREEE (reference sequence). Trimming stripped 0 bases from V and 4 bases from J, with 11 bases between. The CDR3 here is CASSLAATEYEQYF. Written as DNA, the CDR3 is TGTGCCAGCAGCTTGGCGGCGACAGAGTACGAGCAGTACTTC. The entire variable domain, with the rest obtained from reference TRBV5-4 and TRBJ2-7, is as follows: ETGVTQSPTHLIKTRGQQVTLRCSSQSGHNTVSWYQQALGQGPQFIFQYYREEENGRGNFPPRFSGLQFPNYSSELNVNALELDDSALYLCASSLAATEYEQYFGPGTRLTVT.

This clone was counted between two and nine times. The gene calls are TRBV9 and TRBJ1-5, with D possibly being TRBD1 (6 bases). Germline V gene sequence: CDR1 SGDLS, CDR2 YYNGEE. The V end was cut by 6 bases, the J end by 7 bases, with 14 bases between. This CDR3 has 13 amino acids. The CDR3 DNA is TGTGCCAGCAACAGGGAAGGAGGACAGCCCCAGCATTTT. Its translation: CASNREGGQPQHF.

The V gene is TRBV5-6, the J gene TRBJ1-1, with D hard to call. CDR1 and CDR2 from the germline V gene are SGHDT and YYEEEE. This CDR3 is 13 amino acids long. Trimming left V 0 bases short and J 4 bases short, with 7 bases between. CDR3 nucleotides: TGTGCCAGCAGCTTGGGAATCGGCACTGAAGCTTTCTTT. Protein: CASSLGIGTEAFF.

This chain joins TRBV7-8 and TRBJ2-3; TRBD1 might be the D (5 bases). Trimming cost V 2 bases and J 4 bases, with 10 bases left between them. The CDR3 runs 14 residues. Per germline, CDR1 SGHVS and CDR2 FQNEAQ. The CDR3 protein is CASSLRGFPDTQYF. CDR3 bases: TGTGCCAGCAGCTTAAGGGGATTCCCAGATACGCAGTATTTT.

V usage is TRBV10-3 and J usage is TRBJ1-1, with TRBD1 matching 8 bases. The V segment lost 2 bases and the J segment 4 bases; nucleotides outside the gene matches: 12. The CDR3 sequence is 17 residues long. Germline CDR1 ENHRY, CDR2 SYGVKD. CDR3 DNA: TGTGCCATCAGTGAGAGGACTCAGGGGGCGCGCGGCACTGAAGCTTTCTTT. Amino acid sequence: CAISERTQGARGTEAFF.

The CDR3 reads CASSERNRQGETQYF. CDR3 sequence (DNA): TGTGCCAGCAGTGAAAGGAACAGGCAGGGGGAGACCCAGTACTTC. The J gene is TRBJ2-5, the V gene TRBV2, with D possibly TRBD1 on 6 matching bases. The V gene's germline CDR1 is SNHLY and CDR2 FYNNEI. The V and J ends lost 2 bases and 5 bases respectively, with 15 bases between them. The CDR3 is 15 residues long.

The V and J genes are TRBV19 and TRBJ2-1; TRBD2 agrees at 11 bases. Germline V gene sequence: CDR1 LNHDA, CDR2 SQIVND (reference sequence). This CDR3 region has 15 residues. The V segment lost 6 bases and the J segment 8 bases; nucleotides outside the gene matches: 9. CDR3 residues: CASRTASGGHDEQFF. The CDR3 DNA follows: TGTGCCAGTAGGACAGCTAGCGGGGGGCACGATGAGCAGTTCTTC.

The chain uses TRBV3-1 (or the pseudogene TRBV3-2) and TRBJ2-3; no clear D gene. This CDR3 comprises 13 residues. V lost 1 base and J lost 6, with 8 bases in between. Germline assignment: CDR1 LGHDT and CDR2 YNNKEL (reference sequence). The CDR3 sequence: CASSQVQVDTQYF. CDR3 DNA: TGTGCCAGCAGCCAAGTGCAGGTGGATACGCAGTATTTT.

The rearrangement joins TRBV15 to TRBJ1-1; TRBD1 matches 11 bases. V shed 4 bases, J shed 3 bases, and the junction held 13 bases outside the gene matches. This CDR3 contains 18 residues. Germline V gives CDR1 LNHNV, CDR2 YYDKDF (reference sequence). This CDR3 reads CATSIYVRDRGTYTEAFF. The CDR3 DNA follows: TGTGCCACCAGCATATATGTAAGGGACAGGGGGACTTACACTGAAGCTTTCTTT. The variable domain in full, completed from reference TRBV15 and TRBJ1-1, reads DAMVIQNPRYQVTQFGKPVTLSCSQTLNHNVMYWYQQKSSQAPKLLFHYYDKDFNNEADTPDNFQSRRPNTSFCFLDIRSPGLGDTAMYLCATSIYVRDRGTYTEAFFGQGTRLTVV.

A single count supports this clone. The chain joins TRBV28 to TRBJ1-3; 7 bases line up with TRBD1. The CDR3 is 13 residues long. CDR1 is MDHEN, CDR2 SYDVKM, per germline. J was trimmed by 6 bases and V by 8 bases; bases with no gene match: 7. The DNA of the CDR3 is TGTGCCAGCGAGGGGACAGTGAAAAACACCATATATTTT. Protein product: CASEGTVKNTIYF. Full variable domain (missing parts from reference TRBV28 and TRBJ1-3): DVKVTQSSRYLVKRTGEKVFLECVQDMDHENMFWYRQDPGLGLRLIYFSYDVKMKEKGDIPEGYSVSREKKERFSLILESASTNQTSMYLCASEGTVKNTIYFGEGSWLTVV.

This rearrangement joins TRBV9 to TRBJ2-6; D is uncertain. Germline CDR1 is SGDLS and CDR2 is YYNGEE. The CDR3 sequence is 15 residues long. Trimming took off 1 base at V and 1 base at J, with 6 bases between the two ends. In DNA form, the CDR3 reads TGTGCCAGCAGCGTATGGCCGTCTGGGGCCAACGTCCTGACTTTC. Translating gives CASSVWPSGANVLTF.

This chain connects TRBV24-1 to TRBJ1-3; possible D gene TRBD1, 6 bases. Germline V gene sequence: CDR1 KGHDR, CDR2 SFDVKD. V was shortened by 9 bases and J by 4 bases, with 18 bases between the two germline ends. This CDR3 has 15 amino acids. CDR3 loop: CATGGGPHGGNTIYF. CDR3 DNA sequence: TGTGCCACCGGGGGGGGGCCCCACGGGGGAAACACCATATATTTT.

The gene calls are TRBV5-6 and TRBJ1-5, with D perhaps matching TRBD1 (6 bases). There are 15 residues in the CDR3. Trimming left V 3 bases short and J 3 bases short, with 13 bases between. Germline V lookup: CDR1 SGHDT, CDR2 YYEEEE. The CDR3 spells CASSSYDRNNQPQHF. The CDR3 bases are TGTGCCAGCAGCTCCTACGACAGGAACAATCAGCCCCAGCATTTT.

The chain links TRBV7-9 to TRBJ2-3, with 8 bases that match TRBD2. J was trimmed by 5 bases and V by 5 bases; bases with no gene match: 9. This CDR3 has 15 residues. Germline V gene lookup returns CDR1 SEHNR and CDR2 FQNEAQ (reference sequence). In DNA, the CDR3 is TGTGCCAGCAGCCAAACAGCGGGAGCAGGAGATACGCAGTATTTT. Its protein is CASSQTAGAGDTQYF.

This clone rates as medium-sized. The CDR3 DNA sequence: TGTGCCAGCAGCCCGCCGAACAGGTGGCTTGGGGGCTACACCTTC. Protein product: CASSPPNRWLGGYTF. The chain has TRBV3-1 (or the pseudogene TRBV3-2) and TRBJ1-2; maybe TRBD1 (5 bases). CDR1 and CDR2 from the germline V gene are LGHDT and YNNKEL (reference sequence). The V and J ends lost 4 bases and 8 bases respectively, with 20 bases between them. This CDR3 has 15 amino acids.

The rearrangement joins TRBV28 to TRBJ2-3; 7 bases match TRBD2. The CDR3 totals 17 residues. Losses at the gene ends were 3 bases for V and 2 bases for J; bases not matched to a gene: 11. Germline lookup yields CDR1 MDHEN and CDR2 SYDVKM. The CDR3 protein is CASSLGGRALPTDTQYF. The CDR3 coding sequence is TGTGCCAGCAGTTTGGGGGGGAGGGCCCTCCCCACAGATACGCAGTATTTT. Based on the CDR3 plus reference TRBV28 and TRBJ2-3, the full variable domain is DVKVTQSSRYLVKRTGEKVFLECVQDMDHENMFWYRQDPGLGLRLIYFSYDVKMKEKGDIPEGYSVSREKKERFSLILESASTNQTSMYLCASSLGGRALPTDTQYFGPGTRLTVL.

The chain couples TRBV5-5 to TRBJ2-2; D remains ambiguous. This CDR3 contains 15 residues. Between the trimmed V and J ends, which lost 3 bases and 3 bases, there was a span of 12 bases. In germline, CDR1 is SGHKS, CDR2 YYEKEE (reference sequence). The CDR3 DNA sequence: TGTGCCAGCAGCTCCCAATCTGCGGACACCGGGGAGCTGTTTTTT. Translated: CASSSQSADTGELFF.

The chain joins TRBV15 to TRBJ2-2; D not resolved. V dropped 4 bases and J dropped 5 bases, with 8 bases sitting between them. Germline assignment: CDR1 LNHNV and CDR2 YYDKDF (reference sequence). The CDR3 runs to 13 residues. The CDR3 loop is CATSKQRTGELFF. The CDR3 DNA reads as TGTGCCACCAGCAAACAGAGAACCGGGGAGCTGTTTTTT. Full variable domain (rest looked up from reference TRBV15 and TRBJ2-2): DAMVIQNPRYQVTQFGKPVTLSCSQTLNHNVMYWYQQKSSQAPKLLFHYYDKDFNNEADTPDNFQSRRPNTSFCFLDIRSPGLGDTAMYLCATSKQRTGELFFGEGSRLTVL.

The chain links TRBV3-1 (or the pseudogene TRBV3-2) to TRBJ1-1; no clear D. The CDR3 totals 14 residues. From germline, CDR1 is LGHDT and CDR2 YNNKEL (reference sequence). Trimming pared 2 bases from V and 1 base from J, leaving 8 bases between. CDR3 in amino acids: CASSQWEGNTEAFF. The CDR3 DNA reads TGTGCCAGCAGCCAATGGGAGGGGAACACTGAAGCTTTCTTT.